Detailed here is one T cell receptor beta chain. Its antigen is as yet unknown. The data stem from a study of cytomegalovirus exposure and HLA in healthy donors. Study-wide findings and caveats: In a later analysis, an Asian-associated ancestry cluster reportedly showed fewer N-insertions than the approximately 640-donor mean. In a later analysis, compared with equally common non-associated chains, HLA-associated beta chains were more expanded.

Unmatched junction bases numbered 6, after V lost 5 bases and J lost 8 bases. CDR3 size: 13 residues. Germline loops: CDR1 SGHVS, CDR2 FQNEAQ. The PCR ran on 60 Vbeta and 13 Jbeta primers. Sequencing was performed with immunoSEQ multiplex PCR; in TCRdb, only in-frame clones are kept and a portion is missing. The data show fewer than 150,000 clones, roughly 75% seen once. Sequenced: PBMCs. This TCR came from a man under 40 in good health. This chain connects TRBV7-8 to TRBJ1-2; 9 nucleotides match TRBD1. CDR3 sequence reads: CASSPGTGRGYTF. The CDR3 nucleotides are TGTGCCAGCAGCCCGGGGACAGGGCGAGGCTACACCTTC.